This TCR beta chain was captured in a study of T cells in localized non-small cell lung cancer (dated by TCRdb to the early 2020s). Study-level background: The study analyzed T cell repertoires of hundreds of early-stage NSCLC patients, comparing tumors and uninvolved tumor-adjacent lungs. The cohort was made up of roughly 250 treatment-naive NSCLC patients whose localized lung tumors had been resected. NSCLC patients had a mean age of roughly 69 years, and fewer than 150 were male and around 99 female. The paper as a whole reports these results and caveats: The highest T cell clonality was observed in uninvolved tumor-adjacent lung, where clonality exceeded that of tumor, suggesting that antigenic responses were more focused in uninvolved tumor-adjacent lung. Because multi-region tumor sequencing was not done, intratumor heterogeneity could not be ruled out. Longer overall survival was associated with higher T cell density in blood, whereas shorter survival was associated with higher clonality in adjacent lung. Since the design was exploratory, TCR variables were selected using unadjusted p-values with no false-discovery rate correction. Of the top 100 tumor clones, a median of 57 were detected in paired uninvolved adjacent lung; under 30 were also among that lung's top 100.

As for this clone: No antigen is known for it. Within one base of it there is no much larger clone, and no base qualities were kept.

The immunoSEQ Assay was used to sequence TCR beta CDR3 regions from DNA. The paper's data handling went like this. T cell density was computed as TCR beta template counts normalized to usable DNA estimated by amplifying housekeeping genes. Using the preseqR package, richness was estimated by extrapolating to 120,000 templates for tissue samples and 400,000 templates for PBMC samples. Clonality was defined as one minus Pielou's evenness. Tissue-enriched TCRs were identified by differential abundance testing using productive amino-acid clonotypes, minimum total count 5 and alpha 0.1. The Jaccard Index and the Morisita Overlap Index were used to quantify repertoire overlap between compartments. GLIPH grouped TCR beta CDR3s together with public tetramer-defined viral CDR3s, and a viral motif had to include at least three viral sequences and show V-gene enrichment. The clones in this table, taken by TCRdb from immuneACCESS, are in-frame only. Not every clone is retained; where verified, under half of the shortfall comes from an unresolved V gene, and the cause of the rest is unknown. V, J and clone size are taken as reported in that table, and D and trimming were inferred from the DNA itself. Across this sample there are over 950 clones, with 24% seen only once. Less than 25% of the sample goes to the ten largest clones.

Uninvolved adjacent lung was obtained at least 2 cm from the tumor margin, and the absence of atypia was confirmed by two independent pathologists. At diagnosis, peripheral blood, uninvolved tumor-adjacent lung and tumor were collected and stored as a combination of fresh-frozen and FFPE material. From the germline V gene, CDR1 is MGHRA and CDR2 is YSYEKL. Including cysteine and phenylalanine, the CDR3 has 14 amino acids. Only the CDR3 part of the read is kept: 42 bases, read in frame from the first base. V was cut back by 0 bases and J by 2 bases, leaving a gap of 5 bases between them. The sequence was collected from a man aged 40-75 years with stage III squamous cell lung carcinoma. The receptor chain draws on TRBV4-1 and TRBJ1-3; the D gene remains uncertain. The starting material was normal lung tissue next to the tumor, obtained before any cancer treatment. CDR3 loop: CASSQEAPGNTIYF. The DNA is as follows: TGCGCCAGCAGCCAAGAGGCGCCTGGAAACACCATATATTTT.